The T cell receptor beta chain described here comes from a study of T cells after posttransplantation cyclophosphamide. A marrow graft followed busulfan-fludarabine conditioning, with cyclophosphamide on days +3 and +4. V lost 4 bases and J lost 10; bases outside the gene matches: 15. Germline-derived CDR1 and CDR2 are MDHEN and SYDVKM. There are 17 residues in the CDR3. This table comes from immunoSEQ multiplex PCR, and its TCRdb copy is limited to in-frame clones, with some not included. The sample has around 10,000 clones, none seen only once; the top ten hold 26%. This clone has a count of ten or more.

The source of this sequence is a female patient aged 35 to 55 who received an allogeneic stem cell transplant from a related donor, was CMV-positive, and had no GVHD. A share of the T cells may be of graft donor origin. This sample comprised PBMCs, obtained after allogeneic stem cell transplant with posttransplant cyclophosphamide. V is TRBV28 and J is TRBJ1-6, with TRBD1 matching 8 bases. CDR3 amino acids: CASSSERQGLPSSPLHF. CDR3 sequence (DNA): TGTGCCAGCAGTTCAGAGAGACAGGGGCTCCCGTCCTCACCCCTCCACTTT.